The clone carrying this TCR beta chain was seen many times. Its target is unknown. The data derive from a study of Graves' ophthalmopathy and Graves' hyperthyroidism. The study's findings and limits: Blood was where most expanded thyroid clonotypes above 0.001 frequency also turned up. Ophthalmopathy progression was predicted with 70.59% sensitivity and 72% to 75% specificity. Ophthalmopathy versus stable hyperthyroidism: 13-signature model gave less than 90% sensitivity, 65% to 82% specificity.

Investigators amplified TCR beta CDR3 regions from RNA transcripts. A first-round RT-PCR used HTBI primers, followed by a second-round multiplex PCR. TCRdb independently ran MiXCR on the multiplex PCR reads; one entry per CDR3 protein. The table includes a few hundred thousand distinct CDR3 sequences, 15% to 20% detected once. CDR1 and CDR2 (germline): MGHRA, YSYEKL. The V end was cut by 1 base, the J end by 1 base, with 10 bases between. The CDR3 contains 15 residues. Material: peripheral blood. The rearrangement links TRBV4-1 to TRBJ1-1; D gene uncertain. The sequence came from an adult woman with stable Graves' hyperthyroidism. The CDR3 sequence: CASSQVGRRNTEAFF. The DNA of the CDR3 is TGCGCCAGCAGCCAAGTCGGGCGACGGAACACTGAAGCTTTCTTT.